The 19 T cell receptor beta chains reported below all come from one sample, sequenced in a study of blood T cell repertoires in COVID-19. Repertoires were generated with immunoSEQ multiplex PCR, while TCRdb's copy carries only in-frame clones and drops some. Here the sample spans fewer than 300,000 clones, roughly 83% being singletons. The specimen sequenced was peripheral blood. These receptors all come from a woman aged 70 to 79 with active or convalescent COVID-19.

The chain uses TRBV21-1 and TRBJ2-7; TRBD1, as called in the table, went unchecked against the DNA. TRBV21-1 is flagged as a pseudogene. CDR3 length: 14 residues. CDR3 amino acids: CANFTGTGGLGQYF. DNA for the CDR3: TGTGCCAACTTCACCGGGACAGGGGGCCTAGGGCAGTACTTC.

Here the CDR3 DNA reads TGTGCCAGCAGCTTGGCGGGGGGGACGGCCAAAAACATTCAGTACTTC. As protein: CASSLAGGTAKNIQYF. The gene calls are TRBV5-4 and TRBJ2-4, with 8 bases lining up with TRBD2. The CDR3 consists of 16 residues. V trimming: 0 bases; J trimming: 1 base; junction bases outside the gene matches: 3. Germline V gene data show CDR1 as SGHNT and CDR2 as YYREEE (reference sequence). The whole variable domain, remainder taken from reference TRBV5-4 and TRBJ2-4, is ETGVTQSPTHLIKTRGQQVTLRCSSQSGHNTVSWYQQALGQGPQFIFQYYREEENGRGNFPPRFSGLQFPNYSSELNVNALELDDSALYLCASSLAGGTAKNIQYFGAGTRLSVL.

In this sample, this clone turned up once. The chain uses TRBV2 and TRBJ2-2; 7 bases agree with TRBD1. Per germline, CDR1 SNHLY and CDR2 FYNNEI. V lost 6 bases, J lost 3 bases, and 4 bases stayed unmatched. CDR3 length: 14 residues. The chain's CDR3 is CASRPTGDTGELFF. The CDR3 nucleotides read TGTGCCAGCAGGCCCACAGGGGACACCGGGGAGCTGTTTTTT. Looking up the rest from reference TRBV2 and TRBJ2-2 gives the full variable domain: EPEVTQTPSHQVTQMGQEVILRCVPISNHLYFYWYRQILGQKVEFLVSFYNNEISEKSEIFDDQFSVERPDGSNFTLKIRSTKLEDSAMYFCASRPTGDTGELFFGEGSRLTVL.

The chain joins TRBV18 to TRBJ1-1; weak D call: TRBD1 (6 bases). Germline lookup yields CDR1 KGHSH and CDR2 LQKENI. V lost 3 bases and J 0 bases, leaving 14 bases between the germline ends. The CDR3 loop spans 16 amino acids. The DNA for the CDR3 is TGTGCCAGCTCACCTACGGAGACAGGCATGAACACTGAAGCTTTCTTT. Protein product: CASSPTETGMNTEAFF.

V usage is TRBV18 and J usage is TRBJ1-2, with D maybe TRBD1 (6 bases). Germline V gene sequence: CDR1 KGHSH, CDR2 LQKENI. The V end lost 4 bases, the J end lost 4 bases, and 13 bases lay between the germline ends. This CDR3 region has 14 residues. The CDR3 loop reads CASSQGQTVYGYTF. In DNA form, the CDR3 reads TGTGCCAGCTCACAGGGACAAACTGTCTATGGCTACACCTTC.

The chain has TRBV5-1 and TRBJ2-7, with D perhaps matching TRBD2 (5 bases). The CDR3 extends over 15 amino acids. CDR1 SGHRS and CDR2 YFSETQ come from the germline V gene. Trimming stripped 0 bases from V and 5 bases from J, with 15 bases between. CDR3 sequence reads: CASSLGGSLYNEQYF. CDR3 in DNA: TGCGCCAGCAGCTTGGGCGGGTCGCTGTACAACGAGCAGTACTTC.

The J gene is TRBJ1-4, the V gene TRBV5-1; perhaps TRBD1 as D (6 bases). CDR1 and CDR2 (germline): SGHRS, YFSETQ. The length of the CDR3 is 15 residues. V was trimmed by 4 bases and J by 0 bases, leaving 10 bases between them. CDR3 amino acids: CASSPSGATNEKLFF. The CDR3 nucleotides are TGCGCCAGCAGCCCATCAGGGGCAACTAATGAAAAACTGTTTTTT.

The chain recombines TRBV19 with TRBJ2-7; 12 nucleotides agree with TRBD2. Germline V gene sequence: CDR1 LNHDA, CDR2 SQIVND (reference sequence). The CDR3 has 17 residues. V was clipped by 5 bases and J by 4 bases; unmatched bases: 12. CDR3 sequence (DNA): TGTGCCAGTAGTGAAGCTAGCGGGAGGGCCTCCTCTTACGAGCAGTACTTC. It encodes CASSEASGRASSYEQYF.

The V and J genes are TRBV7-3 and TRBJ2-3; D possibly corresponds to TRBD2 (5 bases). The CDR3 totals 13 residues. The germline V gene has CDR1 SGHTA and CDR2 FQGTGA. V lost 3 bases, J lost 4 bases, and 8 bases lay in between. CDR3 loop: CASSFSSSDTQYF. The CDR3 nucleotides read TGTGCCAGCAGCTTCTCTAGCTCAGATACGCAGTATTTT.

This chain uses TRBV4-1 with TRBJ2-3; 8 bases are shared with TRBD1. Germline loops: CDR1 MGHRA, CDR2 YSYEKL. The length of the CDR3 is 16 residues. The V and J ends lost 0 bases and 6 bases, in that order; junction bases with no gene match: 8. The CDR3 loop is CASSQEVAGGRDTQYF. CDR3 DNA sequence: TGCGCCAGCAGCCAAGAGGTGGCAGGGGGCCGGGATACGCAGTATTTT.

The chain links TRBV6-5 to TRBJ1-1, with a possible D match to TRBD1 (5 bases). The CDR3 runs to 14 residues. V was pared by 6 bases and J by 0 bases, with 11 bases between. Germline V gene sequence: CDR1 MNHEY, CDR2 SVGAGI. As DNA, the CDR3 is TGTGCCAGCAGAGACAGTGGTCTGAACACTGAAGCTTTCTTT. As protein: CASRDSGLNTEAFF.

V and J are TRBV4-1 and TRBJ2-5; 8 bases map to TRBD2. This CDR3 is built from 17 residues. Germline CDR1 is MGHRA and CDR2 is YSYEKL. With 4 bases clipped from V and 3 bases from J, the junction kept 13 bases outside the gene matches. The CDR3, as DNA: TGCGCCAGCAGCCCCCCCACCGGAACTAGCGGAGAAGAGACCCAGTACTTC. This sequence encodes CASSPPTGTSGEETQYF.

This clone appeared a few times. J is TRBJ2-5 and V is TRBV6-1; 11 bases are shared with TRBD2. V lost 2 bases, J lost 1 base, and 6 bases stayed unmatched. CDR3 length: 17 amino acids. Germline values: CDR1 MNHNS, CDR2 SASEGT. DNA of the CDR3: TGTGCCAGCAGTGAATGGATACTAGCGGGGGCCCAAGAGACCCAGTACTTC. This gives the protein CASSEWILAGAQETQYF.

There are a few counts of this clone. The CDR3 protein is CASSEGLTVDEQYF. CDR3 nucleotides: TGCGCCAGCAGCGAGGGACTTACTGTAGACGAGCAGTACTTC. This rearrangement joins TRBV5-1 to TRBJ2-7; D may be TRBD2 (6 bases). With 4 bases removed from V and 5 bases from J, the gap between germline ends came to 16 bases. Germline values: CDR1 SGHRS, CDR2 YFSETQ. The CDR3 spans 14 residues. Variable domain in full (rest from reference TRBV5-1 and TRBJ2-7): KAGVTQTPRYLIKTRGQQVTLSCSPISGHRSVSWYQQTPGQGLQFLFEYFSETQRNKGNFPGRFSGRQFSNSRSEMNVSTLELGDSALYLCASSEGLTVDEQYFGPGTRLTVT.

The chain combines TRBV14 with TRBJ1-5, with 9 bases fitting TRBD1. This CDR3 region has 16 residues. V dropped 1 base and J dropped 7; count of bases not matched to a gene: 8. CDR1 is SGHDN and CDR2 is FVKESK in the germline V gene. The CDR3 protein is CASSQVRTGVRQPQHF. CDR3 sequence (DNA): TGTGCCAGCAGCCAAGTTAGGACAGGGGTCCGACAGCCCCAGCATTTT.

This sequence joins TRBV9 and TRBJ2-7; no clear D. This CDR3 contains 15 residues. V was pared by 0 bases and J by 0 bases, with 10 bases between. Germline V gene lookup returns CDR1 SGDLS and CDR2 YYNGEE. CDR3 in amino acids: CASSVGERSSYEQYF. For the CDR3, the DNA is TGTGCCAGCAGCGTAGGCGAACGGAGCTCCTACGAGCAGTACTTC. The variable domain in full, completed from reference TRBV9 and TRBJ2-7, reads DSGVTQTPKHLITATGQRVTLRCSPRSGDLSVYWYQQSLDQGLQFLIQYYNGEERAKGNILERFSAQQFPDLHSELNLSSLELGDSALYFCASSVGERSSYEQYFGPGTRLTVT.

This sequence joins TRBV29-1 and TRBJ2-1; perhaps TRBD1 as D (8 bases). Germline V gene sequence: CDR1 SQVTM, CDR2 ANQGSEA. The CDR3 extends over 10 amino acids. The CDR3 DNA reads TGCAGAGCGGGACAGGATGAGCAGTTCTTC. This sequence encodes CRAGQDEQFF.

The chain employs TRBV12-3 or TRBV12-4 and TRBJ2-5, with 8 bases identical to TRBD1. Trimming cost V 4 bases and J 6 bases; bases outside gene matches: 4. The CDR3 covers 13 residues. The CDR3 DNA reads as TGTGCCAGCAGTTCCCAGGGGGCAAAGACCCAGTACTTC. It codes for CASSSQGAKTQYF.

The V call is TRBV15, the J call TRBJ2-3; unclear D gene. Between the trimmed V and J ends, which lost 0 bases and 3 bases, there was a span of 4 bases. The CDR3 length is 13 residues. CDR1 and CDR2 from the germline V gene are LNHNV and YYDKDF (reference sequence). The CDR3 loop reads CATSRDETDTQYF. As DNA, the CDR3 is TGTGCCACCAGCAGAGACGAGACAGATACGCAGTATTTT.